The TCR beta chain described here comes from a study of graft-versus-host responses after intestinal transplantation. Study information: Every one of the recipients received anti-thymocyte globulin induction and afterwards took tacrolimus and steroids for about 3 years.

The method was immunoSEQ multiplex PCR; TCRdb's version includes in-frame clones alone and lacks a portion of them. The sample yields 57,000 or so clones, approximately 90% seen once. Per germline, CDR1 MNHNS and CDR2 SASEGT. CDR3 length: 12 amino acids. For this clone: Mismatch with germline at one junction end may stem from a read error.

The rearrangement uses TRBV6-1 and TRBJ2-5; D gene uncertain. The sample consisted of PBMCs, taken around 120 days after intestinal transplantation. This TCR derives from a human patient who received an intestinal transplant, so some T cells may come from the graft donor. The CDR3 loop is CASSEALEAQYF. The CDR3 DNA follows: TGTGCCAGCAGTGAAGCGCTAGAGGCCCAGTACTTC.